These 29 T cell receptor beta chains share one sample of origin, sequenced in a study of T-cell reconstitution after alpha-beta-depleted transplantation in children. The library targeted TCRbeta and was prepared with unique molecular identifiers. TCRdb itself ran the PCR reads through MiXCR, one entry per CDR3 protein. The table has 500,000 or so distinct CDR3 sequences, 32% seen once. The specimen was PBMCs from the stem cell graft donor, collected from the stem cell graft. All receptors derive from a human donor who donated a stem cell graft to a child with aplastic anemia.

In this sample, this clonotype turned up a few times. CDR3 sequence (DNA): TGCAGTGCTAGAAATTGGGGGGCGAACACTGAAGCTTTCTTT. This gives the protein CSARNWGANTEAFF. J is TRBJ1-1 and V is TRBV20-1, with D tentatively TRBD1 (6 bases). Trimming took 2 bases from V and 1 from J, leaving 11 bases between them. The germline V gene has CDR1 DFQATT and CDR2 SNEGSKA (reference sequence). The CDR3 totals 14 residues.

The table lists this clonotype with a few counts. The chain links TRBV6-5 to TRBJ2-5, with D unclear. V was cut by 2 bases and J by 1 base, with 11 bases left in between. CDR1 and CDR2 (germline): MNHEY, SVGAGI. This CDR3 has 15 amino acids. The CDR3 DNA follows: TGTGCCAGCAGTTACGGCGATCCGACCCAAGAGACCCAGTACTTC. Protein sequence: CASSYGDPTQETQYF.

This chain joins TRBV7-2 and TRBJ2-4; tentative D call: TRBD2 (6 bases). The CDR3 consists of 16 residues. Trimming left V 5 bases short and J 0 bases short, with 14 bases between. CDR1 and CDR2 from the germline V gene are SGHTA and FQGNSA. The CDR3 region has the DNA TGTGCCAGCAGCAGACGTAGCGGACTAGCCAAAAACATTCAGTACTTC. It is translated as CASSRRSGLAKNIQYF.

This clonotype came up a few times. J is TRBJ1-4 and V is TRBV20-1; 7 bases agree with TRBD1. Germline V CDR1 and CDR2: DFQATT, SNEGSKA (reference sequence). V gave up 1 base and J gave up 7 bases; unmatched junction bases: 9. This CDR3 spans 15 amino acids. CDR3 DNA: TGCAGTGCTAGAGCCCCGGGACAGTTCCTTGAAAAACTGTTTTTT. Its translation: CSARAPGQFLEKLFF.

The chain is built from TRBV7-8 and TRBJ2-5; D is possibly TRBD1 (6 bases). Germline V gene lookup returns CDR1 SGHVS and CDR2 FQNEAQ. The CDR3 sequence is 15 residues long. V lost 1 base to trimming and J lost 5 bases, with 14 bases between them. The CDR3 DNA reads TGTGCCAGCAGCTTAGTTACAGGGTGGAGGGAGACCCAGTACTTC. The encoded protein is CASSLVTGWRETQYF.

The chain employs TRBV2 and TRBJ1-1; possible D gene TRBD1, 5 bases. Germline V gene data show CDR1 as SNHLY and CDR2 as FYNNEI. V was pared by 5 bases and J by 2 bases, with 18 bases between. CDR3 size: 16 residues. The CDR3 loop reads CASSREGARINTEAFF. The DNA of the CDR3 is TGTGCCAGCAGTCGCGAAGGGGCGAGGATTAACACTGAAGCTTTCTTT.

V is TRBV25-1 and J is TRBJ2-5; D is ambiguous. The CDR3 length is 14 residues. With 0 bases removed from V and 4 bases from J, the gap between germline ends came to 9 bases. The V gene's germline CDR1 is MGHDK and CDR2 SYGVNS. CDR3 region: CASSEYRARETQYF. CDR3 bases: TGTGCCAGCAGTGAATATAGGGCGAGAGAGACCCAGTACTTC.

J is TRBJ2-7 and V is TRBV7-2; TRBD2 might be the D (6 bases). CDR3 length: 15 residues. The V gene lost 6 bases and the J gene lost 2 bases, with 17 bases spanning the gap. Germline assignment: CDR1 SGHTA and CDR2 FQGNSA. The CDR3 sequence: CASRFNAREPYEQYF. The CDR3 coding sequence is TGTGCCAGCAGGTTTAACGCCCGGGAGCCCTACGAGCAGTACTTC.

The chain uses TRBV18 and TRBJ2-3; possibly TRBD2 for D (6 bases). Germline assignment: CDR1 KGHSH and CDR2 LQKENI. This CDR3 spans 15 amino acids. V lost 3 bases to trimming and J lost 6 bases, with 16 bases between them. CDR3 in amino acids: CASSPDGRGADTQYF. DNA for the CDR3: TGTGCCAGCTCACCGGACGGGAGAGGGGCGGATACGCAGTATTTT.

The chain has TRBV5-1 and TRBJ2-3; D gene uncertain. Per germline, CDR1 SGHRS and CDR2 YFSETQ. The ends were cut back, 0 bases at V and 6 bases at J, with 11 bases in the middle. The CDR3 sequence is 14 residues long. The CDR3 reads CASSLETLADTQYF. The DNA of the CDR3 is TGCGCCAGCAGCTTGGAGACCTTGGCCGATACGCAGTATTTT.

The rearrangement links TRBV25-1 to TRBJ2-1, with D unclear. The CDR3 is 14 amino acids. The germline V gene has CDR1 MGHDK and CDR2 SYGVNS. Trimming removed 0 bases at V and 0 bases at J, with 3 bases between. The CDR3 coding sequence is TGTGCCAGCAGTGAATATGGCTCCTACAATGAGCAGTTCTTC. Its translation is CASSEYGSYNEQFF.

This chain links TRBV11-2 with TRBJ2-7; 9 bases align to TRBD1. Germline V gene lookup returns CDR1 SGHAT and CDR2 FQNNGV. The CDR3 has 16 amino acids. V gave up 6 bases and J gave up 2 bases; unmatched junction bases: 11. The CDR3 loop is CASRSRGQGPTYEQYF. As DNA, the CDR3 is TGTGCCAGCAGGTCAAGGGGACAGGGACCAACCTACGAGCAGTACTTC.

This clonotype was seen a handful of times. The rearrangement uses TRBV7-2 and TRBJ2-7, with 7 positions matching TRBD2. Germline trimming cut 1 base from V and 5 bases from J; bases unmatched to any gene: 5. This CDR3 has 14 residues. Per germline, CDR1 SGHTA and CDR2 FQGNSA. The CDR3 protein is CASSLGTRIHEQYF. In nucleotides, the CDR3 is TGTGCCAGCAGCTTAGGGACTAGGATCCACGAGCAGTACTTC.

The chain joins TRBV7-8 to TRBJ1-2; 8 bases are a match to TRBD1. The germline gives CDR1 SGHVS, CDR2 FQNEAQ. V shed 5 bases, J shed 1 base, and the junction held 9 bases outside the gene matches. The CDR3 is 16 amino acids. The CDR3 DNA reads as TGTGCCAGCAGCCGGGACAGGAGCGTTTTTAACTATGGCTACACCTTC. Translated: CASSRDRSVFNYGYTF.

This clonotype was detected only a few times. The chain uses TRBV9 and TRBJ2-3, with 13 bases identical to TRBD2. Losses at the gene ends were 4 bases for V and 0 bases for J; bases not matched to a gene: 2. This CDR3 is built from 16 residues. Looked up from germline, CDR1 is SGDLS and CDR2 is YYNGEE. The CDR3 nucleotides are TGTGCCAGCAGCTGGGGACTAGCGGGGAGCACAGATACGCAGTATTTT. Translated, it gives CASSWGLAGSTDTQYF.

Here the CDR3 reads CASTPTFEAFF. In DNA, the CDR3 is TGTGCCAGCACCCCCACATTTGAAGCTTTCTTT. V and J are TRBV7-2 and TRBJ1-1; D gene uncertain. From germline, CDR1 is SGHTA and CDR2 FQGNSA. Trimming shortened V by 7 bases and J by 7 bases, and 10 bases separated the two germline ends. CDR3 length: 11 amino acids.

In its sample, this clonotype was seen a few times. V and J are TRBV5-8 and TRBJ2-1; D remains unclear. Germline values: CDR1 SGHTS, CDR2 YDEGEE. This CDR3 spans 13 amino acids. Trimming removed 0 bases from V and 6 bases from J, with 7 bases in between. CDR3 sequence reads: CASSLERLNEQFF. The CDR3 nucleotides are TGTGCCAGCAGCTTGGAACGGCTCAATGAGCAGTTCTTC.

This clonotype was observed a few times. The V call is TRBV27, the J call TRBJ1-6, with 8 nucleotides matching TRBD1. The CDR3 runs 14 residues. Looked up from germline, CDR1 is MNHEY and CDR2 is SMNVEV (reference sequence). V lost 6 bases, J lost 9 bases, and 7 bases stayed unmatched. CDR3 sequence (DNA): TGTGCCAGCAGGACAGGGGCCTCGGGTTCACCCCTCCACTTT. The encoded protein is CASRTGASGSPLHF.

The table lists this clonotype with a few counts. This sequence joins TRBV29-1 and TRBJ1-2; tentatively, D is TRBD1 (6 bases). The V gene lost 6 bases and the J gene lost 2 bases, with 16 bases spanning the gap. The CDR3 length is 14 residues. Germline lookup yields CDR1 SQVTM and CDR2 ANQGSEA. The CDR3 nucleotides are TGCAGCGTCCTCCCTTATACAGGGAACTATGGCTACACCTTC. It is translated as CSVLPYTGNYGYTF.

This rearrangement joins TRBV5-6 to TRBJ1-2; 7 bases fit TRBD1. Trimming at V came to 3 bases and at J to 8 bases, leaving 25 bases not matched to a gene. Germline assignment: CDR1 SGHDT and CDR2 YYEEEE. The CDR3 runs 19 residues. CDR3 loop: CASSWGNVGGQLDFDGYTF. The CDR3 bases are TGTGCCAGCAGCTGGGGAAATGTAGGGGGCCAACTCGATTTCGACGGCTACACCTTC. The entire variable domain, with the rest obtained from reference TRBV5-6 and TRBJ1-2, is as follows: DAGVTQSPTHLIKTRGQQVTLRCSPKSGHDTVSWYQQALGQGPQFIFQYYEEEERQRGNFPDRFSGHQFPNYSSELNVNALLLGDSALYLCASSWGNVGGQLDFDGYTFGSGTRLTVV.

The chain joins TRBV7-2 to TRBJ2-5; D unresolved. The germline V and J ends were trimmed by 1 base and 2 bases, with 5 bases remaining between them. The CDR3 totals 13 residues. From germline, CDR1 is SGHTA and CDR2 FQGNSA. DNA for the CDR3: TGTGCCAGCAGCTTAGTAGTTCAAGAGACCCAGTACTTC. Amino acid sequence: CASSLVVQETQYF. The full variable domain, with the rest looked up from reference TRBV7-2 and TRBJ2-5, is GAGVSQSPSNKVTEKGKDVELRCDPISGHTALYWYRQSLGQGLEFLIYFQGNSAPDKSGLPSDRFSAERTGGSVSTLTIQRTQQEDSAVYLCASSLVVQETQYFGPGTRLLVL.

The gene calls are TRBV18 and TRBJ1-5, with D possibly TRBD1 on 5 matching bases. CDR3 length equals 14 residues. Germline V gene sequence: CDR1 KGHSH, CDR2 LQKENI. V was shortened by 6 bases and J by 2 bases, with 11 bases between the two germline ends. CDR3 residues: CASSGGVGNQPQHF. Written as DNA, the CDR3 is TGTGCCAGCTCCGGGGGGGTCGGCAATCAGCCCCAGCATTTT.

This clonotype was counted between two and nine times. The gene calls are TRBV2 and TRBJ2-2; 7 bases match TRBD1. CDR3 length: 15 amino acids. V gave up 5 bases and J gave up 5 bases; unmatched junction bases: 8. Germline V gene sequence: CDR1 SNHLY, CDR2 FYNNEI. In DNA, the CDR3 is TGTGCCAGCAGTCTAAGGGGGCGAAGGACCGGGGAGCTGTTTTTT. Amino acid sequence: CASSLRGRRTGELFF.

The rearrangement links TRBV6-2 or TRBV6-3 to TRBJ1-5; D is ambiguous. The CDR3 runs 12 residues. Trimming cost V 4 bases and J 11 bases, with 12 bases left between them. Germline V gives CDR1 MNHEY, CDR2 SVGEGT. CDR3 sequence: CASSSASRAQHF. The CDR3 nucleotides read TGTGCCAGCAGTTCTGCCTCGAGGGCCCAGCATTTT.

This rearrangement joins TRBV5-1 to TRBJ2-2, with TRBD2 matching over 9 bases. The length of the CDR3 is 16 residues. CDR1 SGHRS and CDR2 YFSETQ come from the germline V gene. After removal of 5 bases from V and 6 bases from J, the junction contained 11 bases not matched to a gene. CDR3 residues: CASRGQLIAGAGELFF. The CDR3 coding sequence is TGCGCCAGCAGGGGTCAACTTATAGCGGGAGCCGGGGAGCTGTTTTTT. Full variable domain (missing parts from reference TRBV5-1 and TRBJ2-2): KAGVTQTPRYLIKTRGQQVTLSCSPISGHRSVSWYQQTPGQGLQFLFEYFSETQRNKGNFPGRFSGRQFSNSRSEMNVSTLELGDSALYLCASRGQLIAGAGELFFGEGSRLTVL.

The chain has TRBV5-6 and TRBJ2-7; TRBD1 matches 7 bases. Germline V gives CDR1 SGHDT, CDR2 YYEEEE. This CDR3 contains 13 residues. J was trimmed by 3 bases and V by 4 bases; bases with no gene match: 4. The CDR3 sequence: CASSAYRGYEQYF. CDR3 DNA: TGTGCCAGCAGCGCCTACAGGGGCTACGAGCAGTACTTC.

This clonotype has a handful of counts. This sequence joins TRBV25-1 and TRBJ1-1, with 10 bases fitting TRBD1. V dropped 4 bases and J dropped 0; count of bases not matched to a gene: 8. The CDR3 extends over 17 amino acids. In germline, CDR1 is MGHDK, CDR2 SYGVNS. DNA for the CDR3: TGTGCCAGCAGTGCGTGGGACAGGGGAATCATGAACACTGAAGCTTTCTTT. It codes for CASSAWDRGIMNTEAFF.

V gene TRBV6-5 combines with J gene TRBJ2-7; 13 bases are a match to TRBD2. Trimming cost V 2 bases and J 0 bases; bases outside gene matches: 7. CDR1 MNHEY and CDR2 SVGAGI come from the germline V gene. CDR3 size: 18 residues. CDR3: CASSYDPGLAGSSYEQYF. In DNA form, the CDR3 reads TGTGCCAGCAGTTACGATCCGGGACTAGCGGGATCCTCCTACGAGCAGTACTTC.

The V call is TRBV24-1, the J call TRBJ2-7; TRBD2 aligns across 9 bases. The V gene's germline CDR1 is KGHDR and CDR2 SFDVKD. The CDR3 has 16 amino acids. V lost 4 bases and J lost 4; bases outside the gene matches: 10. CDR3 residues: CATSDPSASGTYEQYF. CDR3 in DNA: TGTGCCACCAGTGACCCATCCGCTAGCGGGACGTACGAGCAGTACTTC.